The TCR beta chain described here comes from a study of cytomegalovirus exposure and HLA in healthy donors. Overall study findings and caveats: Prediction of most subjects' HLA-A and HLA-B alleles by TCR beta sequences was reportedly accurate. Rare TCR sequences dominated, though some public TCRs recurred in many donors. The authors later found TCR association rates varying by HLA locus, with DRB1 most and HLA-C fewest. A cluster of highly shared sequence variants was likely a sequencing artifact.

Deletions cut 0 bases from V and 6 bases from J, with 13 bases between. This CDR3 is 15 amino acids long. Germline CDR1 reads SGHNT; CDR2 reads YYREEE (reference sequence). As to this clone: The antigen is undetermined.

PCR was performed using 60 Vbeta and 13 Jbeta primers. The protocol was immunoSEQ multiplex PCR, while the TCRdb copy is restricted to in-frame clones and leaves out a portion. The sample lists around 130,000 clones; 70% to 90% were seen once. The sequenced sample was PBMCs. The chain has TRBV5-4 and TRBJ2-1; D is unclear. The clonotype comes from a woman aged 40 to 50 in good health and CMV-seronegative. The CDR3: CASSLGLVRSNEQFF. The CDR3, as DNA: TGTGCCAGCAGCTTGGGGCTAGTTAGAAGCAATGAGCAGTTCTTC.